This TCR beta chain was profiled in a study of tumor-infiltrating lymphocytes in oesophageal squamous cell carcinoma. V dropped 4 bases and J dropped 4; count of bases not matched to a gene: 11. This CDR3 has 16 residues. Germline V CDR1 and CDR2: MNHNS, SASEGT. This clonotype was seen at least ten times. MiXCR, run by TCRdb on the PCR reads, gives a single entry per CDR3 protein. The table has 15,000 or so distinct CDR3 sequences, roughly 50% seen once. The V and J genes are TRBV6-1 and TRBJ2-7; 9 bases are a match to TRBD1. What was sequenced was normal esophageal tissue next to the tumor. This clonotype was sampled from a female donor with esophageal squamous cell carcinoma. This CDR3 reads CASSAQGGTGFYEQYF. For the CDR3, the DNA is TGTGCCAGCAGTGCCCAGGGGGGGACAGGGTTTTACGAGCAGTACTTC.